Listed here is a single T cell receptor (beta chain). Its target is not known. TCRdb re-called the 5' RACE reads, yielding one record per CDR3 amino acid sequence without DNA. The sample has about 550,000 distinct CDR3 sequences. This specimen comes from a study of T cells expressing NK-cell markers. Regarding the study as a whole: Researchers report these clonotypes also headed the CD3+CD56-NKG2C+ fraction in a few donors.

Sequencing was carried out using blood T cells: a sorted CD56 or NKG2C T cell subset, CD4+ or CD8+ T cells, or bulk PBMC T cells (not recorded which). The TCR originated in a man between 18 and 29 years old in good health.

CDR3: CSVRTGGTNEKLFF. The chain links TRBV29-1 to TRBJ1-4; TCRdb calls TRBD1, which cannot be checked without DNA. This CDR3 is built from 14 residues. Germline V gene lookup returns CDR1 SQVTM and CDR2 ANQGSEA.